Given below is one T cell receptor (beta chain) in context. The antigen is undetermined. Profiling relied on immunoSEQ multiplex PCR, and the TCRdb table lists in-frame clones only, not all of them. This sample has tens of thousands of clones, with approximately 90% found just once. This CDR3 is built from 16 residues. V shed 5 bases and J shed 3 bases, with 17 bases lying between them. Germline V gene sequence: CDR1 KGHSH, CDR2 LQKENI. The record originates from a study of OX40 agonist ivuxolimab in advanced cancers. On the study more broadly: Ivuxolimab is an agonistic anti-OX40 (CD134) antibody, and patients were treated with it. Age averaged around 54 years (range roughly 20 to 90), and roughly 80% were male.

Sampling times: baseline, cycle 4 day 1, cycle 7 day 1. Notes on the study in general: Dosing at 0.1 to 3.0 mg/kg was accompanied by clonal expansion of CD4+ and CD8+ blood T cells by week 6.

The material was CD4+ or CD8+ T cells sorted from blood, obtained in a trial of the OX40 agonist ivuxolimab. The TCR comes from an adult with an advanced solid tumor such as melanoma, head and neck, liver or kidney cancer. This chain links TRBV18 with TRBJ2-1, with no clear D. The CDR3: CASSKDELDYYNEQFF. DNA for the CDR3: TGTGCCAGCTCAAAGGACGAACTCGATTACTACAATGAGCAGTTCTTC.